This T cell receptor beta chain was identified during a study of lymphopenia after photon versus proton radiotherapy. TCRdb's copy holds only in-frame clones and misses some; the assay was immunoSEQ multiplex PCR. The sample includes 50,000 to 60,000 clones, roughly 90% of them seen just once. The CDR3 contains 14 residues. In germline, CDR1 is SQVTM, CDR2 ANQGSEA. V gave up 3 bases and J gave up 6 bases; unmatched junction bases: 8. This sequence was found in a woman in her thirties or forties with cholangiocarcinoma. The rearrangement links TRBV29-1 to TRBJ2-1; TRBD2 agrees at 7 bases. This specimen was peripheral blood, taken from a patient treated with photon-based radiotherapy. The CDR3 loop reads CSVEGGRAPNEQFF. The CDR3 nucleotides are TGCAGCGTTGAGGGAGGGAGGGCCCCCAATGAGCAGTTCTTC.